One and the same sample provided the 13 T cell receptor beta chains below, sequenced in a study of CD8+ T cells in alopecia areata. Extracted RNA was reverse transcribed, and the resulting cDNA served as sequencing template. TCRdb's copy holds only in-frame clones and misses some; the assay was immunoSEQ multiplex PCR. Observed are roughly 110,000 clones, no singletons, with the top ten taking roughly 21%. The source material was lesional skin. Receptors were obtained from a C3H/HeJ mouse with alopecia areata. The strain's MHC type: H2-k.

This clone appeared a few times. At one end the junction does not follow the germline gene, possibly because of a read error. Genes here carry mouse names. The CDR3 extends 4 residues past the end of the read, so its final part is completed from the germline J gene. The V gene is TRBV13-2, the J gene TRBJ2-7; 9 nucleotides align to TRBD2. The CDR3 contains 15 residues. Germline CDR1 is NNHNN and CDR2 is SYGAGS (reference sequence). The covered CDR3 bases are TGTACCAGCGGTGATGCAGGGACTGGGAGCTAT. Protein: CTSGDAGTGSY. The CDR3 in its entirety is CTSGDAGTGSYEQYF.

A remark on this clone: Mouse gene names apply. The CDR3 is cut off 4 residues early in the read; its end comes from the germline J gene. V usage is TRBV1 and J usage is TRBJ2-7, with 9 bases fitting TRBD2. The CDR3 runs 13 residues. Per germline, CDR1 NSQYPW and CDR2 LRSPGD (reference sequence). CDR3 bases read: TGCACCTGCAGAGGGACTGGGATTTAT. Residues: CTCRGTGIY. From start to end, the CDR3 is CTCRGTGIYEQYF. The full variable domain, completed using reference TRBV1 and TRBJ2-7, is VTLLEQNPRWRLVPRGQAVNLRCILKNSQYPWMSWYQQDLQKQLQWLFTLRSPGDKEVKSLPGADYLATRVTDTELRLQVANMSQGRTLYCTCRGTGIYEQYFGPGTRLTVL.

This clone was seen ten or more times. Genes and germline are mouse. The CDR3 is cut off 4 residues early in the read; its end comes from the germline J gene. The V gene is TRBV13-3, the J gene TRBJ2-5; 13 bases match TRBD2. Trimming cost V 2 bases and J 1 base; bases outside gene matches: 4. The CDR3 sequence is 17 residues long. Per germline, CDR1 NNHDY and CDR2 SYVADS. The CDR3 spells CASSEPGLGGDQDTQYF. The part of the CDR3 DNA that was read is TGTGCCAGCAGTGAGCCGGGACTGGGGGGGGACCAAGAC.

There are many counts of this clone. Gene and germline names: mouse. The read ends 4 residues shy of where the CDR3 ends; the end is completed using the germline J gene. The rearrangement uses TRBV13-3 and TRBJ1-4; TRBD1 might be the D (6 bases). CDR3 length: 15 amino acids. CDR1 is NNHDY and CDR2 is SYVADS in the germline V gene. The V and J ends lost 5 bases and 1 base respectively, with 12 bases between them. Partial CDR3 DNA: TGTGCCAGCAGCCCCGGGACACCTTCCAACGAA. It yields the protein CASSPGTPSNE. Given in full, the CDR3 is CASSPGTPSNERLFF.

The sample holds a few counts of this clone. The listed genes are named as in mouse. The read is 4 residues too short to cover the CDR3 end, so that end is filled in from the germline J gene. The chain has TRBV13-3 and TRBJ2-5; 7 bases are shared with TRBD1. Germline CDR1 and CDR2: NNHDY and SYVADS. This CDR3 contains 14 residues. The DNA read from the CDR3 is TGTGCCAGCAGTGATTACAGGGGAGGAGAC. Translation gives CASSDYRGGD. The whole CDR3 sequence reads CASSDYRGGDTQYF.

In this sample, this clone turned up a few times. Gene names and germline refer to mouse. Read data end 4 residues before the CDR3 end; the end is taken from the germline J gene. The V gene is TRBV13-3, the J gene TRBJ1-4, with D uncertain. V was shortened by 0 bases and J by 0 bases, with 9 bases between the two germline ends. The CDR3 contains 16 residues. The germline V gene has CDR1 NNHDY and CDR2 SYVADS. The CDR3 protein is CASSDATGFSNERLFF. CDR3 DNA (partial): TGTGCCAGCAGTGATGCAACTGGATTTTCCAACGAA.

To note about this clone: The listed genes are named as in mouse. With the read ending 4 residues before the CDR3 end, the germline J gene is used to fill in that end. V usage is TRBV19 and J usage is TRBJ2-4; 9 nucleotides line up with TRBD2. The CDR3 has 17 amino acids. With V trimmed by 1 base and J by 0 bases, 6 bases remained unmatched. Germline V gives CDR1 FNHDT, CDR2 SITEND (reference sequence). This CDR3 reads CASSILGLGTSQNTLYF. The CDR3 DNA, read in part, is TGTGCCAGCAGTATATTGGGACTGGGAACTAGTCAAAAC.

Of note for this clone: Germline and genes: mouse. From the germline J gene comes the end of the CDR3, since the read stops 4 residues before it. The genes are TRBV13-3 and TRBJ2-2; TRBD2 agrees at 8 bases. Looked up from germline, CDR1 is NNHDY and CDR2 is SYVADS. This CDR3 is 15 amino acids long. V lost 2 bases to trimming and J lost 5 bases; unmatched junction nucleotides: 5. The sequenced CDR3 bases are TGTGCCAGCAGTGAGGGGGGGGCGCGAACCGGG. It yields the protein CASSEGGARTG. The CDR3 in full is CASSEGGARTGQLYF.

This clone was seen a few times. The genes and germline here are from mouse. The read gets to within 4 residues of the CDR3 end, and the germline J gene fills in the rest. The chain is built from TRBV17 and TRBJ2-4; 8 bases agree with TRBD1. The CDR3 has 14 residues. The germline V gene encodes CDR1 MNHDT and CDR2 YYDKIL. V lost 6 bases and J lost 0; bases outside the gene matches: 2. CDR3 bases read: TGTGCTAGCAGACAGGGGGGAAGTCAAAAC. Protein product: CASRQGGSQN. The complete CDR3 sequence is CASRQGGSQNTLYF.

This clone has only a few counts. Mouse gene names and germline throughout. Read coverage stops 4 residues before the CDR3 terminus; the germline J gene supplies the remainder. The V and J genes are TRBV1 and TRBJ2-3; 8 bases match TRBD1. Trimming cost V 4 bases and J 4 bases; bases outside gene matches: 4. Germline values: CDR1 NSQYPW, CDR2 LRSPGD (reference sequence). This CDR3 comprises 14 residues. The CDR3 here is CTCSGRQGSETLYF. CDR3 DNA, as far as it was read: TGCACCTGCAGTGGGCGACAGGGGTCAGAA.

A remark on this clone: Gene labels here are mouse ones. The CDR3 end is not reached by the read, which stops 4 residues before it; the germline J gene fills it in. The chain has TRBV13-1 and TRBJ2-1; 7 bases match TRBD1. CDR3 length equals 15 residues. The J segment lost 3 bases and the V segment lost 1 base, leaving 4 bases of the junction unmatched. CDR1 and CDR2 (germline): NSHNY, SYGAGN. The CDR3 DNA, read in part, is TGTGCCAGCAGTGATCGTGACAGGGCCTATGCT. Protein sequence: CASSDRDRAYA. The full CDR3 is CASSDRDRAYAEQFF.

Regarding this clone: Germline and genes: mouse. The sequenced fragment ends 4 residues before the CDR3 boundary, so the rest is inferred from the germline J gene. The genes are TRBV1 and TRBJ2-1; D might be TRBD1 (5 bases). The V end was cut by 0 bases, the J end by 5 bases, with 11 bases between. Germline V gene data show CDR1 as NSQYPW and CDR2 as LRSPGD (reference sequence). This CDR3 spans 15 amino acids. CDR3 region: CTCSADPWTNAEQFF. Incomplete CDR3 DNA: TGCACCTGCAGTGCAGATCCCTGGACAAATGCT.

Remarks on this clone: Gene names follow the mouse nomenclature. From the germline J gene comes the end of the CDR3, since the read stops 4 residues before it. The chain uses TRBV17 and TRBJ1-4, with D maybe TRBD1 (5 bases). The CDR3 has 16 residues. The V end was cut by 6 bases, the J end by 0 bases, with 14 bases between. In germline, CDR1 is MNHDT, CDR2 YYDKIL. CDR3 protein: CASSPRQPFSNERLFF. Partial CDR3 DNA: TGTGCTAGCAGCCCTAGACAGCCCTTTTCCAACGAA.